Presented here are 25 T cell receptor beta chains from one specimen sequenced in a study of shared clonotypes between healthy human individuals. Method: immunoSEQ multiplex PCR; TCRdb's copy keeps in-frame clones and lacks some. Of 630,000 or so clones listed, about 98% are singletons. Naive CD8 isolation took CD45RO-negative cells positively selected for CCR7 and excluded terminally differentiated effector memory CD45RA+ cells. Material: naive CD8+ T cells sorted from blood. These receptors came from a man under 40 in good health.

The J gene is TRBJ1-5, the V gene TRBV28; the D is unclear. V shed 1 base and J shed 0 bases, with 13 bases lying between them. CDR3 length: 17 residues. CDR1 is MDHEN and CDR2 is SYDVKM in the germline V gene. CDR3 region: CASSLYGLGDSNQPQHF. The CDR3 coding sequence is TGTGCCAGCAGTTTATATGGACTTGGGGATAGCAATCAGCCCCAGCATTTT.

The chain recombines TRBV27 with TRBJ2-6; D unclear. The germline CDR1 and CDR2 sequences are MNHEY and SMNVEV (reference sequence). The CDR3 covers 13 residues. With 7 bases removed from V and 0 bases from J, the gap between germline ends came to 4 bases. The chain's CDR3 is CASTHSGANVLTF. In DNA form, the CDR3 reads TGTGCCAGCACCCACTCTGGGGCCAACGTCCTGACTTTC.

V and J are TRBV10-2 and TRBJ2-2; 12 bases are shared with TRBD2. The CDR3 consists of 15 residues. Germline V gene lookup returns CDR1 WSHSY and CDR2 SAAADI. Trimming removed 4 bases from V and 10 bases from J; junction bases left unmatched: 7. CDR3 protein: CASSGLAGEAAELFF. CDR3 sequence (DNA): TGCGCCAGCAGTGGACTAGCGGGAGAGGCTGCGGAGCTGTTTTTT.

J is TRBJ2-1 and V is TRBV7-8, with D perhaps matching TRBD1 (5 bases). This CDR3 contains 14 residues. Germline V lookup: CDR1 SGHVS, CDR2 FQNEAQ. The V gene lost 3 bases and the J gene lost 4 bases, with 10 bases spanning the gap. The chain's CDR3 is CASSFLTEYNEQFF. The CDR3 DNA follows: TGTGCCAGCAGCTTTCTGACAGAATACAATGAGCAGTTCTTC.

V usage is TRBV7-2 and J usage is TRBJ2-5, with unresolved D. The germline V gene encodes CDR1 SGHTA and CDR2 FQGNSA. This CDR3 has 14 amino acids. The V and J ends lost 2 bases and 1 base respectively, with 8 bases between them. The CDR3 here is CASSLRRRQETQYF. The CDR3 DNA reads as TGTGCCAGCAGCTTACGAAGACGCCAAGAGACCCAGTACTTC.

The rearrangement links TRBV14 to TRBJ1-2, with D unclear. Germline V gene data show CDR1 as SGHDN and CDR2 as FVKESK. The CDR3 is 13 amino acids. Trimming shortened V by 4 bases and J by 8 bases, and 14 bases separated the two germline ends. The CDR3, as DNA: TGTGCCAGCAGCCGTACCATGGGCGGGGGCTACACCTTC. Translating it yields CASSRTMGGGYTF.

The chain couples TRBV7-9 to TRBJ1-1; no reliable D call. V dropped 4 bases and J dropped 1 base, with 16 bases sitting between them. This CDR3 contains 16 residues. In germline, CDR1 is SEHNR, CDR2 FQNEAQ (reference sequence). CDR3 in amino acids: CASSSWEGSANTEAFF. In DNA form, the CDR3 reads TGTGCCAGCAGCTCATGGGAGGGTTCGGCGAACACTGAAGCTTTCTTT.

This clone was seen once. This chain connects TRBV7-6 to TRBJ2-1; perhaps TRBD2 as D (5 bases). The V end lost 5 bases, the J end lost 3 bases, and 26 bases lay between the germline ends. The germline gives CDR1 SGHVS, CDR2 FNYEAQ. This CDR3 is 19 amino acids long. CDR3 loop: CASSPTVEVVSSHYNEQFF. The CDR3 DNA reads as TGTGCCAGCAGCCCTACGGTGGAGGTAGTCTCCTCACACTACAATGAGCAGTTCTTC. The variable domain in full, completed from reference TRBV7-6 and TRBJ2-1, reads GAGVSQSPRYKVTKRGQDVALRCDPISGHVSLYWYRQALGQGPEFLTYFNYEAQQDKSGLPNDRFSAERPEGSISTLTIQRTEQRDSAMYRCASSPTVEVVSSHYNEQFFGPGTRLTVL.

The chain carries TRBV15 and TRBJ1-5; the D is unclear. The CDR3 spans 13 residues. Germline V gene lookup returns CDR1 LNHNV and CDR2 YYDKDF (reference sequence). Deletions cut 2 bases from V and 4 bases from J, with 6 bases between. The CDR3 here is CATSRQSNQPQHF. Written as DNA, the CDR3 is TGTGCCACCAGCAGACAGTCGAATCAGCCCCAGCATTTT.

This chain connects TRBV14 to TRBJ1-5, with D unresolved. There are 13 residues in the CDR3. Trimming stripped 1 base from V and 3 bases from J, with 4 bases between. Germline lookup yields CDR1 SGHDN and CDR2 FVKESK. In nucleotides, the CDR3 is TGTGCCAGCAGCCAAGGGGTCAATCAGCCCCAGCATTTT. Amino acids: CASSQGVNQPQHF.

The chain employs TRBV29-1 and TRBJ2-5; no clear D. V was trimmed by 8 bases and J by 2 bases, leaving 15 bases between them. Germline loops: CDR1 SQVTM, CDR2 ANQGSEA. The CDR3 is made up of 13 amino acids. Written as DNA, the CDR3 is TGCAGCATCCCGACGTGGCCTCAAGAGACCCAGTACTTC. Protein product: CSIPTWPQETQYF.

The chain's CDR3 is CASSPLLAGTSGTDTQYF. In DNA form, the CDR3 reads TGTGCCAGCAGTCCTCTACTAGCGGGTACGTCTGGCACAGATACGCAGTATTTT. The chain is built from TRBV27 and TRBJ2-3; TRBD2 matches 9 bases. Losses at the gene ends were 5 bases for V and 1 base for J; bases not matched to a gene: 13. The CDR3 sequence is 18 residues long. The germline V gene encodes CDR1 MNHEY and CDR2 SMNVEV (reference sequence).

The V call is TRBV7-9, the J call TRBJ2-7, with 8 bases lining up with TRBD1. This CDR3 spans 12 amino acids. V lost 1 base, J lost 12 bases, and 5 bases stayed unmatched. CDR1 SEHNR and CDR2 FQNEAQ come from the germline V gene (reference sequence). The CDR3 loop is CASSLGGQDAYF. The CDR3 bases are TGTGCCAGCAGCTTAGGGGGACAGGATGCGTACTTC.

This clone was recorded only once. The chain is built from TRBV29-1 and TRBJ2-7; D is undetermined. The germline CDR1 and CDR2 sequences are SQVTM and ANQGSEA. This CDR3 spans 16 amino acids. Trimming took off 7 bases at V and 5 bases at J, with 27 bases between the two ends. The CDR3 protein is CSEVAVCWAGGNEQYF. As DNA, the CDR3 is TGCAGCGAAGTGGCGGTTTGTTGGGCAGGTGGCAACGAGCAGTACTTC.

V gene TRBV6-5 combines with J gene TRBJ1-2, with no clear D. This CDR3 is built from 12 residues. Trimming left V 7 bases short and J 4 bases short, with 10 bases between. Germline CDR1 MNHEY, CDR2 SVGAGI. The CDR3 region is CASTAPSYGYTF. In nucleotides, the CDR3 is TGTGCCAGCACAGCACCTTCCTATGGCTACACCTTC.

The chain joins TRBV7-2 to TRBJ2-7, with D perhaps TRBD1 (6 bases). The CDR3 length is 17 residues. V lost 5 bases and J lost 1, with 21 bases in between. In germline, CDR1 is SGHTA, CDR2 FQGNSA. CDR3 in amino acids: CASSIRGFNYISYEQYF. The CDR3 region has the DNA TGTGCCAGCAGCATAAGGGGGTTTAACTACATATCCTACGAGCAGTACTTC.

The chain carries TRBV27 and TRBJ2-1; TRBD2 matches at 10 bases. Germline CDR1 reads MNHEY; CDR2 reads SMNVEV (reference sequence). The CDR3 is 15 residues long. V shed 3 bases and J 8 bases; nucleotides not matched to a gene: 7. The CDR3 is CASSLYSGRVHEQFF. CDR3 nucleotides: TGTGCCAGCAGTTTGTACAGCGGGAGGGTGCATGAGCAGTTCTTC.

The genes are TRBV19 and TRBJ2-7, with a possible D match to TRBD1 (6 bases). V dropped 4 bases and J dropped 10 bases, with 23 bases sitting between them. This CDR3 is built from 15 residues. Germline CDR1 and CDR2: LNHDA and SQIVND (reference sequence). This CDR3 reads CASSTSGGAGRRQYF. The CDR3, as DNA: TGTGCCAGTAGTACCAGTGGGGGCGCAGGGCGTCGTCAGTACTTC.

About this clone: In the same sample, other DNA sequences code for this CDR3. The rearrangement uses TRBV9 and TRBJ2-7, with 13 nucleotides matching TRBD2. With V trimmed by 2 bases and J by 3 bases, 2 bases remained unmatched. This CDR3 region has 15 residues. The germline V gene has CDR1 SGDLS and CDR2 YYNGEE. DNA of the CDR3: TGTGCCAGCAGCGTCGGGACTAGCGGGGACTACGAGCAGTACTTC. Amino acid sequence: CASSVGTSGDYEQYF.

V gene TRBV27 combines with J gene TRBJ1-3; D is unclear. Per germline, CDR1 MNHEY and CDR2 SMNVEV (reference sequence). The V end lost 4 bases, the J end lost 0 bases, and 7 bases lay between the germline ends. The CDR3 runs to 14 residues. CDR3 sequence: CASSYAGSGNTIYF. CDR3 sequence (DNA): TGTGCCAGCAGTTATGCCGGCTCTGGAAACACCATATATTTT.

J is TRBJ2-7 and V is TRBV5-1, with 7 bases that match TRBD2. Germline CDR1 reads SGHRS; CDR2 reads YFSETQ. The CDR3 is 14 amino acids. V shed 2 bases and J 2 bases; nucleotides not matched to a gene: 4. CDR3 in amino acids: CASSLRGGTYEQYF. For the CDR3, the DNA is TGCGCCAGCAGCTTACGCGGGGGTACCTACGAGCAGTACTTC.

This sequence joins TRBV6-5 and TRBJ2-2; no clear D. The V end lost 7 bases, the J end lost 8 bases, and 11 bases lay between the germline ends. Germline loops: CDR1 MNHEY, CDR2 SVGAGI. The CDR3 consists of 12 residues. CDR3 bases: TGTGCCAGCACCCGACCGTCAGGGGAGCTGTTTTTT. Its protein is CASTRPSGELFF.

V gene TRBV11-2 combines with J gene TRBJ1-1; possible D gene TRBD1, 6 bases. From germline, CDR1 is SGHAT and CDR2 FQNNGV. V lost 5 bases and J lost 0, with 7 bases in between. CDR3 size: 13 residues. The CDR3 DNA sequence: TGTGCCAGCAGCGGGGACATGAACACTGAAGCTTTCTTT. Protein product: CASSGDMNTEAFF.

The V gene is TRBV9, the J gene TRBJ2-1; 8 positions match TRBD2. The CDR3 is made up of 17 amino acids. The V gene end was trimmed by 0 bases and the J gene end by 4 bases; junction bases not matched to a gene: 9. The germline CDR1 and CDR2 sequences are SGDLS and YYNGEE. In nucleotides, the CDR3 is TGTGCCAGCAGCGTAGCTTTGGCGGGAGGCCTGTACAATGAGCAGTTCTTC. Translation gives CASSVALAGGLYNEQFF.

The CDR3 reads CASSTDAAYEQYF. In DNA form, the CDR3 reads TGTGCCAGCAGCACCGACGCGGCCTACGAGCAGTACTTC. The chain joins TRBV9 to TRBJ2-7; no clear D. Trimming shortened V by 4 bases and J by 2 bases, and 10 bases separated the two germline ends. The CDR3 is made up of 13 amino acids. From germline, CDR1 is SGDLS and CDR2 YYNGEE.